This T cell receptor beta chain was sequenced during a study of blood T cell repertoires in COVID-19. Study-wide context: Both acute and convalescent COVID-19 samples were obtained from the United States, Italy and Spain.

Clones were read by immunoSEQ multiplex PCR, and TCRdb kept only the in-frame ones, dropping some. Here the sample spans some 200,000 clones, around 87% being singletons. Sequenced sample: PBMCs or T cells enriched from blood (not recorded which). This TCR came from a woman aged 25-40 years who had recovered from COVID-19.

The CDR3 DNA sequence: TGTGCCAGCAGCGTAGGAGCGGGGGGACCCTACAATGAGCAGTTCTTC. Its protein product is CASSVGAGGPYNEQFF. This sequence joins TRBV9 and TRBJ2-1, with TRBD2 matching over 9 bases. The CDR3 contains 16 residues. Germline CDR1 and CDR2: SGDLS and YYNGEE. V shed 0 bases, J shed 2 bases, and the junction held 3 bases outside the gene matches.